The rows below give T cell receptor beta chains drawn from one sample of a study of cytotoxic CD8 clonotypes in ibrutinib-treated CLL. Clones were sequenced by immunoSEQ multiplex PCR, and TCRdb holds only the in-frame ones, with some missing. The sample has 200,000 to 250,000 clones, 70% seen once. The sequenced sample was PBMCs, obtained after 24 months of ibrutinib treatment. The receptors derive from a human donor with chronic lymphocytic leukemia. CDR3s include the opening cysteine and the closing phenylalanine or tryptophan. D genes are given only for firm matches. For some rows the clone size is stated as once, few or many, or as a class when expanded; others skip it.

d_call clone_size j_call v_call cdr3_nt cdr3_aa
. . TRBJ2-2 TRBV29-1 TGCAGCGTTCGACAAGACGGCTGGGGCGGGGAGCTGTTTTTT CSVRQDGWGGELFF
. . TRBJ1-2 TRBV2 TGTGCCAGCAGGACCCCGCTTGAGACCAGCCAAAAATATGGCTACACCTTC CASRTPLETSQKYGYTF
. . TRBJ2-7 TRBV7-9 TGTGCCAGCAGCGACAGTGCGTTCTCCTACGAGCAGTACTTC CASSDSAFSYEQYF
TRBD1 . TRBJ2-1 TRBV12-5 TGTGCTAGTGGTTTTCACTCCCGGGACAGCCGAAGTTACAATGAGCAGTTCTTC CASGFHSRDSRSYNEQFF
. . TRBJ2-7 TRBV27 TGTGCCAGCAGATGGACTGACACCTACGAGCAGTACTTC CASRWTDTYEQYF
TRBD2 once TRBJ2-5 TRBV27 TGTGCCAGCAGTTTAACCCTAGCGGGAGTGGTGGAGACCCAGTACTTC CASSLTLAGVVETQYF
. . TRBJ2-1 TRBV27 TGTGCCAGCAGTTACCGCGGGTACGAGCAGTTCTTC CASSYRGYEQFF
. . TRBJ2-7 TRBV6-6 TGTGCCAGCAGTTACGTGGACAGCCCCTACGAGCAGTACTTC CASSYVDSPYEQYF
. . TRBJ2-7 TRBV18 TGTGCCAGCTCACCCCCCGGGACGGCGGGTAACTACGAGCAGTACTTC CASSPPGTAGNYEQYF
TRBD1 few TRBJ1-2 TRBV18 TGTGCCAGCTCACCTACCACAGGGGAGGTATATACGGACTATGGCTACACCTTC CASSPTTGEVYTDYGYTF